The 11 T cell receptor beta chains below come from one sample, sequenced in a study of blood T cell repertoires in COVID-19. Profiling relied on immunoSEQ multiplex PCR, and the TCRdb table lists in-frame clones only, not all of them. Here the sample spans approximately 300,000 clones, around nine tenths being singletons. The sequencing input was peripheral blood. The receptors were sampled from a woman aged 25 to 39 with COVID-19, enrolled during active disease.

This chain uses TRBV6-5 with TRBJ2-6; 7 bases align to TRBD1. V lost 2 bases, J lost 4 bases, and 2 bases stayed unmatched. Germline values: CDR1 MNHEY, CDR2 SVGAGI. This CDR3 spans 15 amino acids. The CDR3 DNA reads TGTGCCAGCAGTTACCAGGGGGACGGGGCCAACGTCCTGACTTTC. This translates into CASSYQGDGANVLTF.

CDR3 nucleotide sequence: TGTGCCAGCAGCTTGGGCGGGGCCCCCTCTGGAAACACCATATATTTT. It translates to CASSLGGAPSGNTIYF. The V gene is TRBV5-5, the J gene TRBJ1-3; tentative D call: TRBD1 (5 bases). Germline V gene data show CDR1 as SGHKS and CDR2 as YYEKEE (reference sequence). The CDR3 length is 16 residues. Trimming removed 0 bases at V and 0 bases at J, with 10 bases between.

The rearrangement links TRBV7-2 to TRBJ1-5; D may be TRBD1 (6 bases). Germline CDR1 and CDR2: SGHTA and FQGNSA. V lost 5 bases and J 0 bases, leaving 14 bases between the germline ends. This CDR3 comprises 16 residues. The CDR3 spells CASSPTGTYSNQPQHF. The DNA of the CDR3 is TGTGCCAGCAGCCCCACAGGGACATATAGCAATCAGCCCCAGCATTTT.

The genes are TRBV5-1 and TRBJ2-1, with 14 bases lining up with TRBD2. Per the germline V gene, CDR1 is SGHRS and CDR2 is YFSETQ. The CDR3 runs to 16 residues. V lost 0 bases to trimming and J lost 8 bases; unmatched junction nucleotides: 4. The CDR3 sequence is CASSLGGLAGGHEQFF. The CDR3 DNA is TGCGCCAGCAGCTTGGGAGGACTAGCGGGGGGCCATGAGCAGTTCTTC.

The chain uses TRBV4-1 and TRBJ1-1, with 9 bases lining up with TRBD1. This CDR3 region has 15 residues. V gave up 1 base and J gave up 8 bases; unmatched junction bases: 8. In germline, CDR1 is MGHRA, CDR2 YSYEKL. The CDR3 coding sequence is TGCGCCAGCAGCCAAGGCCTGACAGGGGGTCAAGAAGCTTTCTTT. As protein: CASSQGLTGGQEAFF.

Here the CDR3 reads CASIPKWGQGPKYQETQYF. The CDR3 coding sequence is TGTGCCAGCATCCCAAAGTGGGGACAGGGACCGAAGTACCAAGAGACCCAGTACTTC. The rearrangement joins TRBV6-2 or TRBV6-3 to TRBJ2-5; 9 bases line up with TRBD1. The CDR3 is 19 amino acids. Unmatched junction bases numbered 18, after V lost 7 bases and J lost 0 bases. Looked up from germline, CDR1 is MNHEY and CDR2 is SVGEGT.

The CDR3 nucleotides read TGTGCCAGCAGGGACAGCGAAGTCTATGGCTACACCTTC. This codes for CASRDSEVYGYTF. The chain recombines TRBV2 with TRBJ1-2; a possible D gene is TRBD1 (6 bases). Deletions cut 6 bases from V and 4 bases from J, with 12 bases between. This CDR3 region has 13 residues. Per the germline V gene, CDR1 is SNHLY and CDR2 is FYNNEI.

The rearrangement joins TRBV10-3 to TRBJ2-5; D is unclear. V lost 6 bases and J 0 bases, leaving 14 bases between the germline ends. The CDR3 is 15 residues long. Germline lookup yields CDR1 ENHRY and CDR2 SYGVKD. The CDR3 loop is CAISRSFENQETQYF. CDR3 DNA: TGTGCCATCAGCCGTTCCTTCGAGAACCAAGAGACCCAGTACTTC.

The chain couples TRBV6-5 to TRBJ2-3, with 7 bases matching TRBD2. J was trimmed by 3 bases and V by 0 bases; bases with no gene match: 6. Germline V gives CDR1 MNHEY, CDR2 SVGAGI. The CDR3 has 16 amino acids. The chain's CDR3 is CASSYSPAGLTDTQYF. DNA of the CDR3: TGTGCCAGCAGTTACTCCCCAGCGGGGTTAACAGATACGCAGTATTTT.

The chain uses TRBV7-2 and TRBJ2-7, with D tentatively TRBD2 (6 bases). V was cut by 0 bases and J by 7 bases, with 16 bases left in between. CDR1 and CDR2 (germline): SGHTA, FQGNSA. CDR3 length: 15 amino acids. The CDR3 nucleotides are TGTGCCAGCAGCTTAGCGGGGGGTGCCCAGGGAGAGCAGTACTTC. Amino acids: CASSLAGGAQGEQYF.

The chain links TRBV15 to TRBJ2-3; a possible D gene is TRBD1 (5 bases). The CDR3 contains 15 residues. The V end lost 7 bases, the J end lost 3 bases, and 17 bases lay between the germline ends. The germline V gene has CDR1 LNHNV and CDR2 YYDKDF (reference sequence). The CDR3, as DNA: TGTGCCACCACAGAAACCAGGGCGGAGACAGATACGCAGTATTTT. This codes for CATTETRAETDTQYF. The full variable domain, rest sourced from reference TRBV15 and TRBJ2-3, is DAMVIQNPRYQVTQFGKPVTLSCSQTLNHNVMYWYQQKSSQAPKLLFHYYDKDFNNEADTPDNFQSRRPNTSFCFLDIRSPGLGDTAMYLCATTETRAETDTQYFGPGTRLTVL.